This T cell receptor beta chain was identified in a study of cytomegalovirus exposure and HLA in healthy donors. Study outcomes and limitations: Accurate predictions that matched the HLA-A and HLA-B alleles of most subjects were reportedly made from TCR beta sequences.

The germline CDR1 and CDR2 sequences are SQVTM and ANQGSEA. V was pared by 4 bases and J by 1 base, with 7 bases of the junction left unmatched. This CDR3 is 17 amino acids long. PCR involved 60 Vbeta and 13 Jbeta primers. Clones were read by immunoSEQ multiplex PCR, and TCRdb kept only the in-frame ones, dropping some. The repertoire holds about 160,000 clones, roughly 80% seen once, with around 1.5% in the top ten. This clone was seen once. Its matching antigen is unknown. The chain couples TRBV29-1 to TRBJ2-1; 13 bases align to TRBD2. Sequences were obtained from PBMCs. This clonotype originated in a girl aged 5-17 years in good health and CMV-seropositive. The CDR3 loop reads CSVARTSGRRSYNEQFF. The CDR3 region has the DNA TGCAGCGTTGCAAGGACTAGCGGGAGAAGGTCCTACAATGAGCAGTTCTTC.